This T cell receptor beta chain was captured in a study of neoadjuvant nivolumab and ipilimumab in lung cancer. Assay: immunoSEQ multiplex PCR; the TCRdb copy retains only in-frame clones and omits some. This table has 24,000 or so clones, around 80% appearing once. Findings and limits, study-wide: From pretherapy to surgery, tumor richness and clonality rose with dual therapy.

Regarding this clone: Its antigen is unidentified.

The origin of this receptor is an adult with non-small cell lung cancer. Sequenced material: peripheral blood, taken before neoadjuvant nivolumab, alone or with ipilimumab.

Here the CDR3 DNA reads TGTGCCAGCAGCCAAGAGGGCAGTCCCCCCTACGAGCAGTACTTC. Residues: CASSQEGSPPYEQYF. V gene TRBV14 combines with J gene TRBJ2-7; D is unclear. Trimming removed 0 bases from V and 2 bases from J, with 11 bases in between. This CDR3 is built from 15 residues. Germline-derived CDR1 and CDR2 are SGHDN and FVKESK.